The count of the clone carrying this TCR beta chain is one. Looked up from germline, CDR1 is SQVTM and CDR2 is ANQGSEA. The CDR3 is 18 residues long. The V gene end was trimmed by 4 bases and the J gene end by 2 bases; junction bases not matched to a gene: 18. Source study methods: Estimation of nucleated cell counts was performed using reference gene primer amplification. Assay used: immunoSEQ multiplex PCR; TCRdb lists only in-frame clones, some missing. That table is the source of V, J and clone size, and D and trimming were worked out from the DNA. Of nearly 80,000 clones in the sample, approximately 84% were seen once. The data were taken from a study of blood T cell repertoires in COVID-19. Study-wide background: The samples span acute and convalescent COVID-19 from the United States, Italy and Spain. PBMCs, B-cell-depleted T cells, or T cells were the source of the cDNA or gDNA that made up the material.

The chain is built from TRBV29-1 and TRBJ2-5, with 8 bases aligning to TRBD1. The TCR sequence derives from a man between 60 and 70 years old with active or convalescent COVID-19. Sequenced input: peripheral blood. CDR3 sequence: CSVAGGRGRSSVQETQYF. The CDR3 DNA is TGCAGCGTTGCAGGGGGCAGGGGGCGAAGTAGTGTTCAAGAGACCCAGTACTTC.